The T cell receptor (beta chain) described here comes from a study of tumor-infiltrating lymphocytes in oesophageal squamous cell carcinoma. In its sample, this clonotype was seen a few times. This CDR3 has 14 amino acids. J gave up 10 bases and V 3 bases, and 4 bases lay outside the gene matches. Germline loops: CDR1 KGHSH, CDR2 LQKENI. MiXCR was run by TCRdb on the PCR reads, yielding one entry per CDR3 protein. The data hold tens of thousands of distinct CDR3 sequences, with approximately 35% observed a single time. This receptor was taken from a female donor with esophageal squamous cell carcinoma. This chain connects TRBV18 to TRBJ2-1, with 12 nucleotides matching TRBD1. What was sequenced was esophageal tumor tissue. The CDR3, as DNA: TGTGCCAGCTCACCGGGGACAGGGGGCTACGAGCAGTTCTTC. Translated: CASSPGTGGYEQFF.